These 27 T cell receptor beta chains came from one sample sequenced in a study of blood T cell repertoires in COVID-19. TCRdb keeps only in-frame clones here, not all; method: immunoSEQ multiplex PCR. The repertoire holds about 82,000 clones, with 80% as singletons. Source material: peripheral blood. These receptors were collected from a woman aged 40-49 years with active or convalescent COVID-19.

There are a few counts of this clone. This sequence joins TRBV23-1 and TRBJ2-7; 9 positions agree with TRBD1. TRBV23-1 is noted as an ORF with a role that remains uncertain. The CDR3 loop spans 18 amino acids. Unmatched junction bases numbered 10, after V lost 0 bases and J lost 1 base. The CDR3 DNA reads TGCGCCAGCAGTCAATCTCGGACAGGGGCCATTTTTTCCTACGAGCAGTACTTC. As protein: CASSQSRTGAIFSYEQYF.

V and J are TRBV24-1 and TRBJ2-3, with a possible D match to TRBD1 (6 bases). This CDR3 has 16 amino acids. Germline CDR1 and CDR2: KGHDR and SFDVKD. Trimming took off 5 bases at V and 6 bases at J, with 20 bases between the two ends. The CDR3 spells CATSAPPGVARDTQYF. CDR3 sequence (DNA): TGTGCCACCAGTGCACCTCCAGGGGTAGCTCGGGATACGCAGTATTTT.

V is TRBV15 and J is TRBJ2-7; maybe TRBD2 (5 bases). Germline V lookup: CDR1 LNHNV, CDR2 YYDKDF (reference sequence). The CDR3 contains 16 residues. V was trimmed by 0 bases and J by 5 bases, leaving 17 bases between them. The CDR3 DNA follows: TGTGCCACCAGCAGAGATTACAACTACGACGGGGACGAGCAGTACTTC. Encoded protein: CATSRDYNYDGDEQYF.

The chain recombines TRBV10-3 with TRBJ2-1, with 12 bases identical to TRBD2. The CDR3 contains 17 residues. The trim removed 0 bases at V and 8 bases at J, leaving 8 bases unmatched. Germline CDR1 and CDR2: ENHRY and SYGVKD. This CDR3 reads CAISESQTSGSRDEQFF. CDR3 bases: TGTGCCATCAGTGAGTCGCAGACTAGCGGGAGTCGCGATGAGCAGTTCTTC.

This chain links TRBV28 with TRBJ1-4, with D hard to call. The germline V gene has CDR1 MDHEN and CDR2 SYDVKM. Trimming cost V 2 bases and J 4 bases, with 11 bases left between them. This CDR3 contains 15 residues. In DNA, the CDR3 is TGTGCCAGCAGTTTAGGGCTATCGGATAATGAAAAACTGTTTTTT. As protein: CASSLGLSDNEKLFF.

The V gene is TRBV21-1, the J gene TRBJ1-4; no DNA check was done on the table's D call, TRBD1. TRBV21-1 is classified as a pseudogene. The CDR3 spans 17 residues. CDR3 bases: TGTGCCAACGCAACTATACCCCGCAGACAGCCTAATGAAAAACTGTTTTTT. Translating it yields CANATIPRRQPNEKLFF.

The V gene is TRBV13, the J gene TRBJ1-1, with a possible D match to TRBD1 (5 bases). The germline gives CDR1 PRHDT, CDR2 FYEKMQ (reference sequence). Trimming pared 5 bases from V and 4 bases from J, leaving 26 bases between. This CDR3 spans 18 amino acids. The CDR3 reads CASSPLTGYRWGITEAFF. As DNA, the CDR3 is TGTGCCAGCAGCCCTTTAACAGGTTACAGATGGGGAATCACTGAAGCTTTCTTT.

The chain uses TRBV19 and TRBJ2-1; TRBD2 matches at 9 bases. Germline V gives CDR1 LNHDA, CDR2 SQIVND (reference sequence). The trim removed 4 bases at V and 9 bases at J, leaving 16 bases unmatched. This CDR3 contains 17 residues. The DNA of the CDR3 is TGTGCCAGTAGTAAGGTCAAGCGGGAGGCCGCTAGGAGTGAGCAGTTCTTC. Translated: CASSKVKREAARSEQFF.

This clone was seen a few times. CDR3 sequence: CASSLGQGDQPQHF. CDR3 sequence (DNA): TGTGCCAGTAGTCTGGGACAGGGGGATCAGCCCCAGCATTTT. The chain uses TRBV19 and TRBJ1-5; 11 nucleotides align to TRBD1. V was pared by 5 bases and J by 5 bases, with 2 bases of the junction left unmatched. Per germline, CDR1 LNHDA and CDR2 SQIVND (reference sequence). The length of the CDR3 is 14 residues.

The CDR3 region has the DNA TGTGCCAGCAGTTACTCGAGTGCGGGAGGGCCCTACGAGCAGTACTTC. It is translated as CASSYSSAGGPYEQYF. V is TRBV6-5 and J is TRBJ2-7; 9 nucleotides align to TRBD2. CDR3 length: 16 amino acids. Germline V gene sequence: CDR1 MNHEY, CDR2 SVGAGI. The V gene end was trimmed by 0 bases and the J gene end by 2 bases; junction bases not matched to a gene: 5.

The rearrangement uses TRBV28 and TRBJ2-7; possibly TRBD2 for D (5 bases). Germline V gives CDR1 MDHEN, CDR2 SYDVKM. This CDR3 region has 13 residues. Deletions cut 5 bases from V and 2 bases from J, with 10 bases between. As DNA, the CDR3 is TGTGCCAGCAGTGGCGGGTTCGCCTACGAGCAGTACTTC. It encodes CASSGGFAYEQYF.

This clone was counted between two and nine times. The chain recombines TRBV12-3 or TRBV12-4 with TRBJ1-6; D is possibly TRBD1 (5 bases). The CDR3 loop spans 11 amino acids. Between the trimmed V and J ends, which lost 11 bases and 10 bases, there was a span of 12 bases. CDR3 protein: CAGGGGSPLHF. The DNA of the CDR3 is TGTGCCGGGGGGGGTGGATCACCCCTCCACTTT.

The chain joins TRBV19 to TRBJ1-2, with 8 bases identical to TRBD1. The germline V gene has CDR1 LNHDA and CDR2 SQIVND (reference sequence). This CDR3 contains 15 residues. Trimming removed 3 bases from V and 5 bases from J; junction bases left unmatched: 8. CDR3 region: CASSIQGQGIYGYTF. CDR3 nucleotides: TGTGCCAGTAGTATCCAAGGACAGGGAATATATGGCTACACCTTC.

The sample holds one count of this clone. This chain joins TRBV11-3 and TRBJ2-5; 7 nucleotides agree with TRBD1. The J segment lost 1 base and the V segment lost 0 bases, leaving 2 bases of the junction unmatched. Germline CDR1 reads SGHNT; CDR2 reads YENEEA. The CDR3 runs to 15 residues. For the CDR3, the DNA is TGTGCCAGCAGCTTAGATTCAGGGGGCCAAGAGACCCAGTACTTC. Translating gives CASSLDSGGQETQYF.

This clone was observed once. The CDR3 here is CASSNAEANYGYTF. CDR3 in DNA: TGTGCCAGCAGTAATGCGGAAGCTAACTATGGCTACACCTTC. V and J are TRBV6-1 and TRBJ1-2; the D is unclear. The germline V gene encodes CDR1 MNHNS and CDR2 SASEGT. The CDR3 runs to 14 residues. The V end lost 5 bases, the J end lost 0 bases, and 10 bases lay between the germline ends.

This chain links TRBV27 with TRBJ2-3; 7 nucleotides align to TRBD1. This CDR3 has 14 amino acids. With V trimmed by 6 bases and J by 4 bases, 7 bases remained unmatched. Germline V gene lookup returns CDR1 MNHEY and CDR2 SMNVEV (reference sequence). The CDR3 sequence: CASRRTGLADTQYF. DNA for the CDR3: TGTGCCAGCAGGAGGACAGGTTTGGCAGATACGCAGTATTTT.

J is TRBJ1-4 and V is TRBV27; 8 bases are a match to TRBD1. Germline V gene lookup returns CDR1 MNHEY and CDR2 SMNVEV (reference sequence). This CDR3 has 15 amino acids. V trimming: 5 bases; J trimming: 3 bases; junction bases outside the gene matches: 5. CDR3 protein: CASSPQGAANEKLFF. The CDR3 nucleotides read TGTGCCAGCAGTCCGCAGGGGGCAGCTAATGAAAAACTGTTTTTT. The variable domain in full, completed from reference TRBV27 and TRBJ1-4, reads EAQVTQNPRYLITVTGKKLTVTCSQNMNHEYMSWYRQDPGLGLRQIYYSMNVEVTDKGDVPEGYKVSRKEKRNFPLILESPSPNQTSLYFCASSPQGAANEKLFFGSGTQLSVL.

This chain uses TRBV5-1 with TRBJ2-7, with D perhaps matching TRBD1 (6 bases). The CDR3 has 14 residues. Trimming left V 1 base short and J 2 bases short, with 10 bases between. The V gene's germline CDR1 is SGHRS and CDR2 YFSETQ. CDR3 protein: CASSLSEGAYEQYF. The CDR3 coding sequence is TGCGCCAGCAGCTTGTCTGAGGGGGCCTACGAGCAGTACTTC.

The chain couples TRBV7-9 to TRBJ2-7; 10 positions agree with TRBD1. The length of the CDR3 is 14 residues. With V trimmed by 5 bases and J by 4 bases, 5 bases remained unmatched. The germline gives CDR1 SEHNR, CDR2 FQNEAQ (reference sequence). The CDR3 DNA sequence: TGTGCCAGCAGCCCTAGACAGGGGGCGTACGAGCAGTACTTC. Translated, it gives CASSPRQGAYEQYF.

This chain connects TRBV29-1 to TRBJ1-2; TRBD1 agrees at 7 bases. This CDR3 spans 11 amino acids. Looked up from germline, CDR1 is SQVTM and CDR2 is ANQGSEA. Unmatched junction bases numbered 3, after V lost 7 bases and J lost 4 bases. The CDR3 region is CSGWDSYGYTF. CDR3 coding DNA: TGCAGCGGTTGGGACAGCTATGGCTACACCTTC.

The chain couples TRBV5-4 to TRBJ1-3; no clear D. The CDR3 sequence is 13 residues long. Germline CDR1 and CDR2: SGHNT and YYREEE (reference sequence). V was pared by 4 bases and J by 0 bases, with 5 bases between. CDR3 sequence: CASSLLSGNTIYF. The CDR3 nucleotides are TGTGCCAGCAGCCTCCTCTCTGGAAACACCATATATTTT.

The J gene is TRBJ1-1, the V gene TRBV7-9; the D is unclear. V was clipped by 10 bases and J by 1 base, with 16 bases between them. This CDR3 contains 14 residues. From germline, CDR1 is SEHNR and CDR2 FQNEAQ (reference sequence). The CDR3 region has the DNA TGTGCCACCTCTATTGGGCCGCAGAACACTGAAGCTTTCTTT. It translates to CATSIGPQNTEAFF.

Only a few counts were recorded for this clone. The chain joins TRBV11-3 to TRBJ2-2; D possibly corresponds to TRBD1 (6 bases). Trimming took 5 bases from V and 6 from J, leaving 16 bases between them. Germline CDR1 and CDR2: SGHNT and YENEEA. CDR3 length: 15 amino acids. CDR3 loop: CASSPRLGGAGELFF. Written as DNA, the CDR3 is TGTGCCAGCAGCCCCCGCCTAGGGGGAGCCGGGGAGCTGTTTTTT.

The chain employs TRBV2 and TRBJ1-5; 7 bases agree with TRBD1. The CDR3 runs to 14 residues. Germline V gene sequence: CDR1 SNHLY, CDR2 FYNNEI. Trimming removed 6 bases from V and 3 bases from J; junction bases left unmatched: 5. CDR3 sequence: CASRRDSFNQPQHF. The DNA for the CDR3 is TGTGCCAGCAGACGGGACAGCTTCAATCAGCCCCAGCATTTT.

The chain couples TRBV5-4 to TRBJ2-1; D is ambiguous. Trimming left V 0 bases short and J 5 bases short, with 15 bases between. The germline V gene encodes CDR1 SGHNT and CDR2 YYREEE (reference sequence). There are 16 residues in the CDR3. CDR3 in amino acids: CASSLAYTLGDNEQFF. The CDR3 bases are TGTGCCAGCAGCTTGGCCTATACACTCGGAGACAATGAGCAGTTCTTC.

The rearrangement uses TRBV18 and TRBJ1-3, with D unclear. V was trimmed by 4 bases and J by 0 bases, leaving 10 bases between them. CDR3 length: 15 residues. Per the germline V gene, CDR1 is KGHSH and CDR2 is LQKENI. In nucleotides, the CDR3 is TGTGCCAGCTCACGCGGCCATGGCTCTGGAAACACCATATATTTT. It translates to CASSRGHGSGNTIYF.

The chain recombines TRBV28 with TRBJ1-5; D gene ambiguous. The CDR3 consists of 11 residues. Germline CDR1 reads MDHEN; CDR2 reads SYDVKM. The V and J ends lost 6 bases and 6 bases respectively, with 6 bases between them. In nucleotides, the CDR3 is TGTGCCAGCAGCGTCGGTCAGCCCCAGCATTTT. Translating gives CASSVGQPQHF.